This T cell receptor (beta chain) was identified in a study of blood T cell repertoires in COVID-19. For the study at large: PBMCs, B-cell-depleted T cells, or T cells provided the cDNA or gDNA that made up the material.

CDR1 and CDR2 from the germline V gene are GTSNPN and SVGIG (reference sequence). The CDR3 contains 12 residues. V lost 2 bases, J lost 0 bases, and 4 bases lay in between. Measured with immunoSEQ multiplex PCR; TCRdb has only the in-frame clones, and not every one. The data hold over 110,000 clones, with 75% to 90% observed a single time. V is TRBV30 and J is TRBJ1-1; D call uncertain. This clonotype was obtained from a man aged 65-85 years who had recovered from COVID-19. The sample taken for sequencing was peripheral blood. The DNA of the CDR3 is TGTGCCTGGAGTTGGCTGAACACTGAAGCTTTCTTT. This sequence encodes CAWSWLNTEAFF.